This is a list of T cell receptor beta chains from one sample in a study of blood T cell repertoires in COVID-19. The method was immunoSEQ multiplex PCR; TCRdb's version includes in-frame clones alone and lacks a portion of them. In the table there are about 220,000 clones, over 75% of which are singletons. Sequencing used peripheral blood. These receptors originate from a human donor in a cohort sampled during active COVID-19. CDR3s include the opening cysteine and the closing phenylalanine or tryptophan. D genes are given only for firm matches. Part of the rows lack a size; the others show once, few, many or a class for expanded clones.

j_call: TRBJ2-5; d_call: TRBD1; v_call: TRBV11-3; clone_size: once; cdr3_nt: TGTGCCAGCAGCCCGACAGGGACCCAAGAGACCCAGTACTTC; cdr3_aa: CASSPTGTQETQYF
j_call: TRBJ1-2; d_call: NA; v_call: TRBV6-2/TRBV6-3; clone_size: many; cdr3_nt: TGTGCCAGCAGTTACTCTACGGAGTGGAGGGTCTACTTC; cdr3_aa: CASSYSTEWRVYF
j_call: TRBJ1-2; d_call: TRBD1; v_call: TRBV7-9; clone_size: NA; cdr3_nt: TGTGCCAGCAGCTTAGACAGGGGGGACAGACGCTACACCTTC; cdr3_aa: CASSLDRGDRRYTF
j_call: TRBJ2-5; d_call: TRBD2; v_call: TRBV2; clone_size: NA; cdr3_nt: TGTGCCAGCAGCTCGACTAGCGGGGAGGAGACCCAGTACTTC; cdr3_aa: CASSSTSGEETQYF
j_call: TRBJ1-5; d_call: NA; v_call: TRBV19; clone_size: few; cdr3_nt: TGTGCCAGTAGTATAGTTCCAGGCCTTGCGGGTCAGCCCCAGCATTTT; cdr3_aa: CASSIVPGLAGQPQHF
j_call: TRBJ2-3; d_call: NA; v_call: TRBV12-3/TRBV12-4; clone_size: NA; cdr3_nt: TGTGCCAGCAGTTGGGCTGCTCGAGATACGCAGTATTTT; cdr3_aa: CASSWAARDTQYF
j_call: TRBJ1-1; d_call: NA; v_call: TRBV4-2; clone_size: NA; cdr3_nt: TGTGCCAGCAGCCAAGAAGGTACAGGGTCTTCAGCTTTCTTT; cdr3_aa: CASSQEGTGSSAFF
j_call: TRBJ1-4; d_call: NA; v_call: TRBV7-8; clone_size: NA; cdr3_nt: TGTGCCAGCAGCTTAAGCGGCAGGGGAACTAATGAAAAACTGTTTTTT; cdr3_aa: CASSLSGRGTNEKLFF
j_call: TRBJ1-4; d_call: NA; v_call: TRBV13; clone_size: NA; cdr3_nt: TGTGCCAGCAGCTACAGCTTAGAGGACACAGCCCTGTTTTTT; cdr3_aa: CASSYSLEDTALFF
j_call: TRBJ2-1; d_call: NA; v_call: TRBV5-1; clone_size: NA; cdr3_nt: TGCGCCAGCAGTGTTGCGGGGAACAATGAGCAGTTCTTC; cdr3_aa: CASSVAGNNEQFF
j_call: TRBJ2-5; d_call: NA; v_call: TRBV2; clone_size: few; cdr3_nt: TGTGCCAGCTCCCTGAAGGGGGGGGAGACCCAGTACTTC; cdr3_aa: CASSLKGGETQYF
j_call: TRBJ1-6; d_call: NA; v_call: TRBV5-4; clone_size: NA; cdr3_nt: TGTGCCAGCAGCTTGGGCGCGGGGGGCTCACCCCTCCACTTT; cdr3_aa: CASSLGAGGSPLHF